These T cell receptor beta chains were read from a single sample in a study of cytomegalovirus exposure and HLA in healthy donors. The protocol was immunoSEQ multiplex PCR, while the TCRdb copy is restricted to in-frame clones and leaves out a portion. The data contain 110,000 or so clones, under 90% of them singletons. The specimen was PBMCs. The origin of the receptors is a woman in her 30s in good health and CMV-seronegative. CDR3s include the opening cysteine and the closing phenylalanine or tryptophan. A D gene is named only where the DNA matches it firmly.

D gene: TRBD1
V gene: TRBV13
J gene: TRBJ1-1
CDR3 protein: CASSFQGGVNTEAFF
CDR3 DNA: TGTGCCAGCAGCTTCCAGGGGGGCGTGAACACTGAAGCTTTCTTT

D gene: -
V gene: TRBV2
J gene: TRBJ2-3
CDR3 protein: CASSLGGTDTQYF
CDR3 DNA: TGTGCCAGCAGCCTAGGGGGCACAGATACGCAGTATTTT

D gene: TRBD2
V gene: TRBV9
J gene: TRBJ2-3
CDR3 protein: CASSVFSGETDTQYF
CDR3 DNA: TGTGCCAGCAGCGTATTTAGCGGGGAGACAGATACGCAGTATTTT

D gene: -
V gene: TRBV5-5
J gene: TRBJ1-1
CDR3 protein: CASSLVRTEAFF
CDR3 DNA: TGTGCCAGCAGCTTAGTCCGGACTGAAGCTTTCTTT

D gene: -
V gene: TRBV19
J gene: TRBJ1-2
CDR3 protein: CASSIGGQGTWYTF
CDR3 DNA: TGTGCCAGTAGTATTGGCGGACAAGGGACTTGGTACACCTTC

D gene: -
V gene: TRBV7-8
J gene: TRBJ2-1
CDR3 protein: CASSVSGLPSYNEQFF
CDR3 DNA: TGTGCCAGCAGCGTATCCGGACTACCCTCCTACAATGAGCAGTTCTTC

D gene: -
V gene: TRBV6-1
J gene: TRBJ1-1
CDR3 protein: CASSEARGRTEAFF
CDR3 DNA: TGTGCCAGCAGTGAAGCCCGGGGGAGGACTGAAGCTTTCTTT

D gene: TRBD1
V gene: TRBV27
J gene: TRBJ2-5
CDR3 protein: CASRADRRQETQYF
CDR3 DNA: TGTGCCAGCAGAGCGGACAGGAGACAAGAGACCCAGTACTTC

D gene: TRBD2
V gene: TRBV11-2
J gene: TRBJ2-5
CDR3 protein: CASSSPTSGETQYF
CDR3 DNA: TGTGCCAGCAGCTCCCCGACTAGCGGAGAGACCCAGTACTTC

D gene: TRBD1
V gene: TRBV2
J gene: TRBJ1-2
CDR3 protein: CASTQDRAGYGYTF
CDR3 DNA: TGTGCCAGCACTCAAGACAGGGCTGGCTATGGCTACACCTTC

D gene: -
V gene: TRBV5-1
J gene: TRBJ1-2
CDR3 protein: CASSLDRTYGYTF
CDR3 DNA: TGCGCCAGCAGCTTGGACAGGACCTATGGCTACACCTTC

D gene: -
V gene: TRBV14
J gene: TRBJ1-4
CDR3 protein: CASSQGVGAREKLFF
CDR3 DNA: TGTGCCAGCAGCCAAGGGGTAGGGGCTCGGGAAAAACTGTTTTTT

D gene: TRBD1
V gene: TRBV5-1
J gene: TRBJ2-7
CDR3 protein: CASSLSGQTYEQYF
CDR3 DNA: TGCGCCAGCAGCTTGTCGGGACAGACCTACGAGCAGTACTTC

D gene: TRBD1
V gene: TRBV6-1
J gene: TRBJ1-5
CDR3 protein: CASSADRGYQPQHF
CDR3 DNA: TGTGCCAGCAGTGCGGACAGGGGATATCAGCCCCAGCATTTT

D gene: -
V gene: TRBV7-9
J gene: TRBJ2-1
CDR3 protein: CASSQNVGAAYNEQFF
CDR3 DNA: TGTGCCAGCAGCCAAAACGTGGGGGCTGCCTACAATGAGCAGTTCTTC

D gene: -
V gene: TRBV29-1
J gene: TRBJ2-1
CDR3 protein: CSVEDLAQGPYNEQFF
CDR3 DNA: TGCAGCGTTGAAGATCTTGCGCAGGGGCCCTACAATGAGCAGTTCTTC

D gene: -
V gene: TRBV2
J gene: TRBJ2-2
CDR3 protein: CASSEGRMNTGELFF
CDR3 DNA: TGTGCCAGCAGTGAAGGTAGAATGAACACCGGGGAGCTGTTTTTT

D gene: TRBD1
V gene: TRBV7-9
J gene: TRBJ1-2
CDR3 protein: CASSWDSNYGYTF
CDR3 DNA: TGTGCCAGCAGCTGGGACAGTAACTATGGCTACACCTTC

D gene: TRBD1
V gene: TRBV6-5
J gene: TRBJ2-2
CDR3 protein: CASSYGQENTGELFF
CDR3 DNA: TGTGCCAGCAGTTACGGACAGGAAAACACCGGGGAGCTGTTTTTT

D gene: -
V gene: TRBV21-1
J gene: TRBJ2-3
CDR3 protein: CASSPLCLAGASSTDTQYF
CDR3 DNA: TGTGCCAGCAGCCCTTTATGCCTAGCGGGGGCATCTAGCACAGATACGCAGTATTTT

D gene: TRBD1
V gene: TRBV9
J gene: TRBJ1-2
CDR3 protein: CASSVGPPGQGRGYTF
CDR3 DNA: TGTGCCAGCAGCGTAGGCCCCCCGGGACAGGGACGAGGCTACACCTTC

D gene: TRBD2
V gene: TRBV7-2
J gene: TRBJ2-7
CDR3 protein: CASSPKRGGFYEQYF
CDR3 DNA: TGTGCCAGCAGCCCGAAGCGGGGGGGGTTCTACGAGCAGTACTTC

D gene: -
V gene: TRBV7-2
J gene: TRBJ2-1
CDR3 protein: CASRRLGQHYNEQFF
CDR3 DNA: TGTGCCAGCAGGCGACTAGGGCAGCACTACAATGAGCAGTTCTTC